This T cell receptor beta chain was recovered during a study of T-cell reconstitution after alpha-beta-depleted transplantation in children. Study-wide findings and caveats: Diversity of TCRbeta at day 60 was high in some patients, arising from surviving recipient T cells and thymic progenitors. Diversity and T-cell counts at one year after transplant derived mostly from new T cells. Reported findings indicate that, about two months after transplant, alpha-beta T cells came from several hundred expanded clones, which were derived from non-depleted graft cells.

There are 17 residues in the CDR3. The V gene's germline CDR1 is SGHRS and CDR2 YFSETQ. Trimming pared 4 bases from V and 0 bases from J, leaving 14 bases between. Unique molecular identifiers featured in how the TCRbeta library was prepared. From the PCR reads, TCRdb called clonotypes with MiXCR, one entry per CDR3 protein. The data show approximately 70,000 distinct CDR3 sequences, with 4.9% seen just once and around 18% held by the top ten. Many counts were recorded for this clonotype. Its antigen is unknown. The receptor's source is a boy under two years old who had a stem cell transplant for acute myeloid leukemia, so the T cells may come from the graft donor. The sample in question was PBMCs, mostly from graft donor cells, obtained 180 days after TCRalphabeta/CD19-depleted stem cell transplant. This sequence joins TRBV5-1 and TRBJ2-6, with D possibly being TRBD1 (7 bases). The CDR3 reads CASSRGAGGSGANVLTF. Written as DNA, the CDR3 is TGCGCCAGCAGCCGCGGGGCAGGGGGCTCTGGGGCCAACGTCCTGACTTTC.